What follows are 3 T cell receptor beta chains derived from one specimen sequenced in a study of T-cell memory formation after mild COVID-19 (dated by TCRdb to about 2021). The library relied on 5' RACE. The data were produced on an Illumina NovaSeq 6000. Clones were called with MiXCR by TCRdb after fastp trimmed the public reads at Q25, and only in-frame beta chains were retained. Rows with one shared CDR3 protein collapse into an entry with the most common genes and DNA. Present in this sample are 150,000 to 200,000 distinct CDR3 sequences, around 13% of which were seen just once. Approximately 14% of the sample goes to the ten largest clones. The sequenced sample was PBMCs or a T cell subset sorted from them (not recorded which). The source of these receptors is an adult woman who had mild COVID-19 (a few samples of this study predate the infection). The sample titles of this study are shuffled in the database, so cell type and time point are left out; the donor was told from shared clones.

There are many counts of this clonotype. The gene calls are TRBV15 and TRBJ2-1; D is undetermined. The V gene's germline CDR1 is LNHNV and CDR2 YYDKDF (reference sequence). Trimming stripped 0 bases from V and 8 bases from J, with 11 bases between. This CDR3 has 14 residues. The chain's CDR3 is CATSRDLVDDEQFF. The CDR3 nucleotides read TGTGCCACCAGCAGAGATCTCGTTGACGATGAGCAGTTCTTC.

The V gene is TRBV6-2 or TRBV6-3, the J gene TRBJ2-5; D call uncertain. The CDR3 runs to 13 residues. Trimming cost V 0 bases and J 5 bases, with 7 bases left between them. From germline, CDR1 is MNHEY and CDR2 SVGEGT. The CDR3 reads CASSYSESETQYF. The DNA for the CDR3 is TGTGCCAGCAGTTACTCTGAGTCTGAGACCCAGTACTTC.

This clonotype was observed a handful of times. The rearrangement uses TRBV5-1 and TRBJ2-7, with a tentative D call TRBD1 (6 bases). Germline loops: CDR1 SGHRS, CDR2 YFSETQ. There are 13 residues in the CDR3. Between the trimmed V and J ends, which lost 6 bases and 0 bases, there was a span of 10 bases. For the CDR3, the DNA is TGCGCCAGCATCCCAGGGGACTCCTACGAGCAGTACTTC. Translated: CASIPGDSYEQYF.